This T cell receptor (beta chain) was identified during a study of Ad26.COV2.S vaccination and SARS-CoV-2 variants. At the level of the study: In the COV1001 trial, the donor was in the Ad26.COV2.S arm. Study-level points and caveats: Spike-specific TCR breadth in vaccine recipients exceeded that seen in placebo recipients.

On this clone itself: Its target is unknown.

Profiled with immunoSEQ multiplex PCR; TCRdb holds only in-frame clones, not every one. The table includes about 350,000 clones, roughly 91% detected once. Treatment: some 19 received Ad26.COV2.S at low or high dose, single or two shots; about five received placebo; per-sample allocation not given. Sampling took place 63 days after the first vaccine or placebo injection. Within Boston, the person who donated was an adult of 18-55 years. Expressing Wuhan-strain SARS-CoV-2 spike, an Ad26 vector served as the vaccine. The germline CDR1 and CDR2 sequences are WSHSY and SAAADI. The CDR3 covers 13 residues. Trimming left V 2 bases short and J 5 bases short, with 6 bases between.

The receptor was derived from a person between 18 and 60 years old who received the Ad26.COV2.S COVID-19 vaccine or a placebo. Sequences were derived from peripheral blood, sampled in a trial of Ad26.COV2.S vaccine versus placebo. V usage is TRBV10-2 and J usage is TRBJ2-2; D remains ambiguous. The CDR3 region is CASSEIRTGELFF. The CDR3 bases are TGCGCCAGCAGTGAGATCCGGACCGGGGAGCTGTTTTTT.